The 6 T cell receptor beta chains reported below all come from one sample, sequenced in a study of beta chain features in type 1 diabetes. Every isolated RNA sample was fully reverse transcribed, so sequencing captured expressed TCRB transcripts. Sequencing was performed with immunoSEQ multiplex PCR; in TCRdb, only in-frame clones are kept and a portion is missing. The sample includes fewer than 650,000 clones, about 14% of them seen just once. The sample taken for sequencing was naive CD4+ T cells from blood. The receptors were sampled from a man aged 18 to 29 in good health.

The chain employs TRBV20-1 and TRBJ2-3; D is undetermined. The CDR3 consists of 10 residues. V was pared by 8 bases and J by 5 bases, with 8 bases between. The germline gives CDR1 DFQATT, CDR2 SNEGSKA (reference sequence). The CDR3 spells CSIRRDTQYF. CDR3 nucleotide sequence: TGCAGTATCAGGAGAGATACGCAGTATTTT.

This clone was counted between two and nine times. This chain connects TRBV30 to TRBJ1-3; D not certain. The germline V gene encodes CDR1 GTSNPN and CDR2 SVGIG (reference sequence). The V end was cut by 5 bases, the J end by 15 bases, with 17 bases between. The CDR3 covers 11 residues. CDR3 protein: CAWVVGENRYF. The CDR3 DNA reads TGTGCCTGGGTCGTCGGGGAGAACAGATATTTT. The variable domain in full, completed from reference TRBV30 and TRBJ1-3, reads SQTIHQWPATLVQPVGSPLSLECTVEGTSNPNLYWYRQAAGRGLQLLFYSVGIGQISSEVPQNLSASRPQDRQFILSSKKLLLSDSGFYLCAWVVGENRYFGEGSWLTVV.

The chain employs TRBV2 and TRBJ2-7; D gene unclear. In germline, CDR1 is SNHLY, CDR2 FYNNEI. The CDR3 covers 12 residues. V shed 4 bases and J shed 3 bases, with 7 bases lying between them. CDR3 sequence reads: CASSGSGYEQYF. Here the CDR3 DNA reads TGTGCCAGCAGTGGTTCAGGCTACGAGCAGTACTTC.

The CDR3 DNA follows: TGTGCCATCAAAAGGACAGGGGGCACCGGGGAGCTGTTTTTT. Translation: CAIKRTGGTGELFF. This chain joins TRBV10-3 and TRBJ2-2; 10 bases are shared with TRBD1. This CDR3 is 14 amino acids long. V was clipped by 7 bases and J by 4 bases; unmatched bases: 3. Germline CDR1 reads ENHRY; CDR2 reads SYGVKD.

The J gene is TRBJ2-1, the V gene TRBV6-5, with 12 bases lining up with TRBD2. CDR3 size: 15 residues. Germline CDR1 reads MNHEY; CDR2 reads SVGAGI. J lost 5 bases, V lost 5 bases, and 4 bases had no gene match. The DNA of the CDR3 is TGTGCCAGCAGTCGGACTAGCGGGAAAAACAATGAGCAGTTCTTC. Translation: CASSRTSGKNNEQFF.

The chain recombines TRBV4-1 with TRBJ2-2, with D uncertain. V gave up 4 bases and J gave up 3 bases, with 18 bases separating them. This CDR3 comprises 17 residues. Per germline, CDR1 MGHRA and CDR2 YSYEKL. This CDR3 reads CASSLVSGQAHTGELFF. The CDR3 DNA reads TGCGCCAGCAGCCTCGTGTCTGGGCAGGCCCACACCGGGGAGCTGTTTTTT.